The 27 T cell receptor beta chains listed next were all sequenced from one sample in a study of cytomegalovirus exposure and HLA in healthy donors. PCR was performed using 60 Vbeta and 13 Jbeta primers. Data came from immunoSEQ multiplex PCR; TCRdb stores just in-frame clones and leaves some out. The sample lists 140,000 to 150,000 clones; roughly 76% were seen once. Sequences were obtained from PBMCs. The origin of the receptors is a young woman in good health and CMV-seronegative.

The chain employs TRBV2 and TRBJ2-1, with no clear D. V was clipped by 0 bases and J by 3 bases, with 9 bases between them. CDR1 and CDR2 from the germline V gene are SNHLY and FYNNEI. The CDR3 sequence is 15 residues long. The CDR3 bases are TGTGCCAGCAGTGAAGCGCGGCATCTCTACAATGAGCAGTTCTTC. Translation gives CASSEARHLYNEQFF.

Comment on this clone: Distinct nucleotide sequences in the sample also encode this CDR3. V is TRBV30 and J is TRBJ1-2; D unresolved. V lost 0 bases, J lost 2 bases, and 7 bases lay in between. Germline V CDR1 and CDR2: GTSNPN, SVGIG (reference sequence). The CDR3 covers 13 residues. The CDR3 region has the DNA TGTGCCTGGAGTGTAACGGGAAACTATGGCTACACCTTC. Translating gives CAWSVTGNYGYTF. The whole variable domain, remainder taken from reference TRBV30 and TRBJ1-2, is SQTIHQWPATLVQPVGSPLSLECTVEGTSNPNLYWYRQAAGRGLQLLFYSVGIGQISSEVPQNLSASRPQDRQFILSSKKLLLSDSGFYLCAWSVTGNYGYTFGSGTRLTVV.

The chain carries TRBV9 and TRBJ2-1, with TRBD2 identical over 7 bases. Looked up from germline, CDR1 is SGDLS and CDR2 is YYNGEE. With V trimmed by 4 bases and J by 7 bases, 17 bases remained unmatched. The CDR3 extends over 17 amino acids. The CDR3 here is CASSPGGLGWGGNEQFF. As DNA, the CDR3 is TGTGCCAGCAGCCCCGGTGGGTTGGGGTGGGGGGGGAATGAGCAGTTCTTC.

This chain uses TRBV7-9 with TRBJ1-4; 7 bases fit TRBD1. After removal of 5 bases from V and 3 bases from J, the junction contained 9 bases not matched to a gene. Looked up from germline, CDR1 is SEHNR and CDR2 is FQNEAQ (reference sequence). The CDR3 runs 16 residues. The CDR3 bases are TGTGCCAGCAGCCTTGATACAGGGGTGGCTAATGAAAAACTGTTTTTT. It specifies CASSLDTGVANEKLFF.

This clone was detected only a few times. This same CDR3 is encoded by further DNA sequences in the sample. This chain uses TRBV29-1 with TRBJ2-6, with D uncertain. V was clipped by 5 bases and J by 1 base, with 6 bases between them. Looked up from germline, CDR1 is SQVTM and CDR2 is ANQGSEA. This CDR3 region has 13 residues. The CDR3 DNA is TGCAGCGTTTCAGGTTCTGGGGCCAACGTCCTGACTTTC. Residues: CSVSGSGANVLTF.

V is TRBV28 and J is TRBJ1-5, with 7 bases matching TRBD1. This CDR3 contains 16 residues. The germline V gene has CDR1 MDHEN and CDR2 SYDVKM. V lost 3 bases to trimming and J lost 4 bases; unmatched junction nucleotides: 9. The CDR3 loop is CASSFLKGAGNQPQHF. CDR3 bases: TGTGCCAGCAGTTTCCTGAAGGGGGCTGGAAATCAGCCCCAGCATTTT.

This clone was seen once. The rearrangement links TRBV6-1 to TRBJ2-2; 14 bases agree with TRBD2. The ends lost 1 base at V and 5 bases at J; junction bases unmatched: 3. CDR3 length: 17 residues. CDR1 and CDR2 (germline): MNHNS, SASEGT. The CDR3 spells CASSEGLAGGWTGELFF. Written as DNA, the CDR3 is TGTGCCAGCAGTGAAGGACTAGCGGGAGGGTGGACCGGGGAGCTGTTTTTT.

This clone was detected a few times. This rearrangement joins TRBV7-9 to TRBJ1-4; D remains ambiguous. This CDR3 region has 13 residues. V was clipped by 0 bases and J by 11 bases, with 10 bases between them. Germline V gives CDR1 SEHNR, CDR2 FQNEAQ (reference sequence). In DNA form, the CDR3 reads TGTGCCAGCAGCTTAGCGGAGGCAAGGAAACTGTTTTTT. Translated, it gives CASSLAEARKLFF.

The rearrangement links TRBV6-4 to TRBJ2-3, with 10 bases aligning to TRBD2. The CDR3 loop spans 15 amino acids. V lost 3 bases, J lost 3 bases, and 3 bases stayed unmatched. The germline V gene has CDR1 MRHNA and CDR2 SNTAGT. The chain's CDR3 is CASSEATSGTDTQYF. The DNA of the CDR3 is TGTGCCAGCAGTGAGGCGACTAGCGGGACAGATACGCAGTATTTT.

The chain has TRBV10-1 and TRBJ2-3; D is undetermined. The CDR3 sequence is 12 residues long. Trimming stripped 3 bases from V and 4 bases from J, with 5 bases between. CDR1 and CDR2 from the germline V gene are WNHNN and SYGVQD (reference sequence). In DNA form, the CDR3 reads TGCGCCAGCAGTGATGTCGCAGATACGCAGTATTTT. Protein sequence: CASSDVADTQYF.

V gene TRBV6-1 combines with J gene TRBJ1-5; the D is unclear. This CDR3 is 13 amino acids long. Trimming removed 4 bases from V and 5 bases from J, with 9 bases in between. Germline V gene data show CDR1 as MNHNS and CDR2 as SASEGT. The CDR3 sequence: CASSGEADQPQHF. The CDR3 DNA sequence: TGTGCCAGCAGTGGTGAGGCCGATCAGCCCCAGCATTTT.

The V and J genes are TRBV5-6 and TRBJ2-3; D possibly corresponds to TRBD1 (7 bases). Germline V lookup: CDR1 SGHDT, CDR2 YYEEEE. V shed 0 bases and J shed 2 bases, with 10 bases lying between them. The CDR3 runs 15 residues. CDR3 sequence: CASSLAGGITDTQYF. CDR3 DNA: TGTGCCAGCAGCTTGGCAGGGGGGATCACAGATACGCAGTATTTT.

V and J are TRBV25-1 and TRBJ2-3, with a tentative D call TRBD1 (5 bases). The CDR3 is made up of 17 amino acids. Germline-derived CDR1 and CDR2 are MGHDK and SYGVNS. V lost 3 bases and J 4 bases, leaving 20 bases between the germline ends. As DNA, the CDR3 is TGTGCCAGCAGTGAGGGGCAGGGTAGGATCGGTGCAGATACGCAGTATTTT. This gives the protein CASSEGQGRIGADTQYF.

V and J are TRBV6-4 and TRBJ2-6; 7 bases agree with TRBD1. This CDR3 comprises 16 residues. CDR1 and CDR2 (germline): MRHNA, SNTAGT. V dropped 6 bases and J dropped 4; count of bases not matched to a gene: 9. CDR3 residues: CASSPGQIRGANVLTF. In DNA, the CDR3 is TGTGCCAGCAGCCCGGGACAGATTAGGGGGGCCAACGTCCTGACTTTC.

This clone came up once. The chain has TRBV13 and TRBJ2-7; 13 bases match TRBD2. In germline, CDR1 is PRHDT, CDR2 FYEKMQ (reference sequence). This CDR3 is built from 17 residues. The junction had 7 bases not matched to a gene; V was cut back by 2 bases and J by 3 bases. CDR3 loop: CASSLTSGTSGDYEQYF. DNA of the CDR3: TGTGCCAGCAGCTTAACCTCTGGGACTAGCGGGGACTACGAGCAGTACTTC.

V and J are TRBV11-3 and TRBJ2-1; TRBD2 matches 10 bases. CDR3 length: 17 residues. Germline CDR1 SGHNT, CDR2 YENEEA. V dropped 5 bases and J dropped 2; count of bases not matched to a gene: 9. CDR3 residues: CASSSGQREGPYNEQFF. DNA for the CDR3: TGTGCCAGCAGCAGTGGGCAGCGGGAGGGCCCCTACAATGAGCAGTTCTTC. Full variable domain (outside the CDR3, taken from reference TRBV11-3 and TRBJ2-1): EAGVVQSPRYKIIEKKQPVAFWCNPISGHNTLYWYLQNLGQGPELLIRYENEEAVDDSQLPKDRFSAERLKGVDSTLKIQPAELGDSAVYLCASSSGQREGPYNEQFFGPGTRLTVL.

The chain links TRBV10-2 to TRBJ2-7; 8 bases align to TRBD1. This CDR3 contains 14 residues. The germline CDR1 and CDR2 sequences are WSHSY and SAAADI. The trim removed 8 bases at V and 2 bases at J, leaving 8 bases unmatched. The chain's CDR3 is CASAMDRDPYEQYF. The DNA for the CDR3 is TGCGCCAGCGCAATGGACAGGGACCCCTACGAGCAGTACTTC.

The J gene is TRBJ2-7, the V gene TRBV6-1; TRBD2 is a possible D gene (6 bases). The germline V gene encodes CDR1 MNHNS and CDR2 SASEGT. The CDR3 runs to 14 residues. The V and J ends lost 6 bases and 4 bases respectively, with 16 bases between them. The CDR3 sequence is CASRLPGLTYEQYF. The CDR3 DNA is TGTGCCAGCAGACTACCGGGACTGACGTACGAGCAGTACTTC.

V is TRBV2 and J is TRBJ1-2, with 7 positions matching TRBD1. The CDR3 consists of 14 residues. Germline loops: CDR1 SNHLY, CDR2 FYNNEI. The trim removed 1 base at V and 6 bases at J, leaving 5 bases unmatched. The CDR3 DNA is TGTGCCAGCAGTGAAGGGGGGACAGCGAATGGCTACACCTTC. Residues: CASSEGGTANGYTF. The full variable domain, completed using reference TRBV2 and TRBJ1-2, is EPEVTQTPSHQVTQMGQEVILRCVPISNHLYFYWYRQILGQKVEFLVSFYNNEISEKSEIFDDQFSVERPDGSNFTLKIRSTKLEDSAMYFCASSEGGTANGYTFGSGTRLTVV.

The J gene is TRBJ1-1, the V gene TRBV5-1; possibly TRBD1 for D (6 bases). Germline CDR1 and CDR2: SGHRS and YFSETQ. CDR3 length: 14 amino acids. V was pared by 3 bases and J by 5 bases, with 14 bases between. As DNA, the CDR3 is TGCGCCAGCAGCTGGACAGCCCCGGGGACTGAAGCTTTCTTT. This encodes CASSWTAPGTEAFF.

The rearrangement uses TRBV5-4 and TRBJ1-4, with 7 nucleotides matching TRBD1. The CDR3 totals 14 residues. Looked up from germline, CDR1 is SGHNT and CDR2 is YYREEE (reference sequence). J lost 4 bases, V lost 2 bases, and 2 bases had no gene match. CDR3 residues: CASSFRDSNEKLFF. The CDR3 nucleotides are TGTGCCAGCAGCTTCCGGGACAGTAATGAAAAACTGTTTTTT.

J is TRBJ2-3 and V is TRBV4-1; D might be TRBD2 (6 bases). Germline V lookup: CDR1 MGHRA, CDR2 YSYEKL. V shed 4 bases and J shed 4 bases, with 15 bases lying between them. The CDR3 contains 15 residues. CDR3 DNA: TGCGCCAGCAGCCTTAGGGTAGCGGAATCAGATACGCAGTATTTT. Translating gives CASSLRVAESDTQYF.

DNA of the CDR3: TGTGCCAGCAGCTTAAGGGGACAGGGTTCTGGAAACACCATATATTTT. Translation gives CASSLRGQGSGNTIYF. This rearrangement joins TRBV7-3 to TRBJ1-3, with 9 bases identical to TRBD1. Trimming cost V 1 base and J 1 base; bases outside gene matches: 2. This CDR3 region has 16 residues. Germline CDR1 SGHTA, CDR2 FQGTGA. Variable domain in full (rest from reference TRBV7-3 and TRBJ1-3): GAGVSQTPSNKVTEKGKYVELRCDPISGHTALYWYRQSLGQGPEFLIYFQGTGAADDSGLPNDRFFAVRPEGSVSTLKIQRTERGDSAVYLCASSLRGQGSGNTIYFGEGSWLTVV.

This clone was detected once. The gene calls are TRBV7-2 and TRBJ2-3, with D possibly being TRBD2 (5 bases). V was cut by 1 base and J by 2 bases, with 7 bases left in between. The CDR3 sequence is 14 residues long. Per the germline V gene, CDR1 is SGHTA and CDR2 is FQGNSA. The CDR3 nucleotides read TGTGCCAGCAGCTTAGGACTATCCACAGATACGCAGTATTTT. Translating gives CASSLGLSTDTQYF.

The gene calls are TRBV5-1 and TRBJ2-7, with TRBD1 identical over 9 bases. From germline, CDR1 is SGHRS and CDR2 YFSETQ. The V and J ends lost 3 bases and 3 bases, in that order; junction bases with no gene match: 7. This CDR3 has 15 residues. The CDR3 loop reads CASSSPGQGDYEQYF. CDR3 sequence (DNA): TGCGCCAGCAGCTCCCCGGGACAGGGCGACTACGAGCAGTACTTC.

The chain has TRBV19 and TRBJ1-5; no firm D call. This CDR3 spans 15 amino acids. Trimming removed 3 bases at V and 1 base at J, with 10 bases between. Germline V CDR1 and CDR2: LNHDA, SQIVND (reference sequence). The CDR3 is CASSMVGASNQPQHF. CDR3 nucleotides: TGTGCCAGTAGTATGGTCGGAGCGAGCAATCAGCCCCAGCATTTT.

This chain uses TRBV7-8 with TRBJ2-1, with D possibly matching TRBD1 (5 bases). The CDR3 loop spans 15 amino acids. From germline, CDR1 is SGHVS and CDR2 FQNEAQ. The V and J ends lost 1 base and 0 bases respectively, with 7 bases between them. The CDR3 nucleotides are TGTGCCAGCAGCTTAGGACAGACCTCCTACAATGAGCAGTTCTTC. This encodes CASSLGQTSYNEQFF.